The 7 T cell receptor beta chains given below trace back to one sample, sequenced in a study of T cells in Graves' hyperthyroidism and ophthalmopathy. RNA transcripts were the template for amplifying TCR beta CDR3 regions. With the HTBI primer set, the TCR CDR3 went through a first round of RT-PCR. TCRdb analysed the multiplex PCR reads with MiXCR anew, one entry per CDR3 protein. This sample has around 250,000 distinct CDR3 sequences, with roughly a quarter found just once. The material sequenced was blood. These TCRs come from a woman between 40 and 55 years old with Graves' ophthalmopathy.

In its sample, this clonotype was seen many times. V is TRBV27 and J is TRBJ2-4; D is uncertain. The germline V gene encodes CDR1 MNHEY and CDR2 SMNVEV (reference sequence). The ends were cut back, 4 bases at V and 0 bases at J, with 10 bases in the middle. The CDR3 sequence is 15 residues long. The CDR3 loop reads CASSSVSLAKNIQYF. The CDR3 DNA follows: TGTGCCAGCAGTTCGGTTTCCTTAGCCAAAAACATTCAGTACTTC.

This chain uses TRBV3-1 with TRBJ2-5; D unresolved. V lost 2 bases to trimming and J lost 4 bases, with 14 bases between them. The CDR3 is 15 amino acids. Per germline, CDR1 LGHDT and CDR2 YNNKEL (reference sequence). Here the CDR3 reads CASSQRPWPGETQYF. The CDR3 coding sequence is TGTGCCAGCAGCCAAAGGCCGTGGCCGGGAGAGACCCAGTACTTC.

In regard to this clonotype: The final CDR3 position lacks the conserved phenylalanine or tryptophan, pointing to a likely read error. The rearrangement links TRBV29-1 to TRBJ1-3; a weak D match, TRBD1 (6 bases). This CDR3 has 15 residues. The V end was cut by 4 bases, the J end by 0 bases, with 13 bases between. CDR1 and CDR2 (germline): SQVTM, ANQGSEA. Here the CDR3 DNA reads TGCAGCGTTGGCACAGGGCATAGCTCTGGAAACACCATATATGTT. It is translated as CSVGTGHSSGNTIYV.

This clonotype showed up many times. This rearrangement joins TRBV28 to TRBJ2-7; a possible D gene is TRBD1 (7 bases). The CDR3 runs to 13 residues. The ends were cut back, 6 bases at V and 5 bases at J, with 14 bases in the middle. Germline V gene sequence: CDR1 MDHEN, CDR2 SYDVKM. CDR3 coding DNA: TGTGCCAGCAGGGGGGGACAGAGTCACGAGCAGTACTTC. This encodes CASRGGQSHEQYF. Using reference TRBV28 and TRBJ2-7 for the parts outside the CDR3, the full variable domain is DVKVTQSSRYLVKRTGEKVFLECVQDMDHENMFWYRQDPGLGLRLIYFSYDVKMKEKGDIPEGYSVSREKKERFSLILESASTNQTSMYLCASRGGQSHEQYFGPGTRLTVT.

This clonotype was seen many times. The J gene is TRBJ1-2, the V gene TRBV18, with TRBD1 matching 7 bases. Germline V gives CDR1 KGHSH, CDR2 LQKENI. This CDR3 has 14 residues. The junction had 4 bases not matched to a gene; V was cut back by 3 bases and J by 3 bases. DNA for the CDR3: TGTGCCAGCTCACCGGGACAGCAAGACTATGGCTACACCTTC. Amino acids: CASSPGQQDYGYTF.

This clonotype was seen at least ten times. This chain links TRBV28 with TRBJ1-1; 8 bases agree with TRBD1. Germline assignment: CDR1 MDHEN and CDR2 SYDVKM. The trim removed 5 bases at V and 11 bases at J, leaving 7 bases unmatched. This CDR3 spans 12 amino acids. In nucleotides, the CDR3 is TGTGCCAGCAGTATAACAGGGGGAGAGGCTTTCTTT. Protein: CASSITGGEAFF.

This clonotype was seen ten or more times. The chain has TRBV10-3 and TRBJ2-7; TRBD1 is a possible D gene (6 bases). The CDR3 is made up of 12 amino acids. Germline V gives CDR1 ENHRY, CDR2 SYGVKD. Trimming removed 5 bases from V and 6 bases from J, with 11 bases in between. This chain's CDR3 is CAISPQGREQYF. The CDR3 DNA is TGTGCCATCAGTCCACAGGGTCGCGAGCAGTACTTC.